The 17 T cell receptor beta chains given below trace back to one sample, sequenced in a study of OX40 agonist ivuxolimab in advanced cancers. The assay was immunoSEQ multiplex PCR, and TCRdb's table has in-frame clones only and misses some. This table holds 70,000 or so clones, over 75% found once. Specimen: CD4+ or CD8+ T cells sorted from blood, collected in a trial of the OX40 agonist ivuxolimab. Receptors were obtained from an adult with an advanced solid tumor such as melanoma, head and neck, liver or kidney cancer.

The chain uses TRBV5-1 and TRBJ1-4; D is ambiguous. Deletions cut 2 bases from V and 5 bases from J, with 7 bases between. Germline CDR1 is SGHRS and CDR2 is YFSETQ. CDR3 length: 13 residues. The CDR3 region has the DNA TGCGCCAGCAGCTTATCCCAAAATGAAAAACTGTTTTTT. It yields the protein CASSLSQNEKLFF.

The chain uses TRBV4-2 and TRBJ2-5, with D possibly matching TRBD1 (5 bases). The CDR3 sequence is 15 residues long. The V and J ends lost 5 bases and 1 base respectively, with 14 bases between them. Germline assignment: CDR1 LGHNA and CDR2 YNFKEQ. CDR3 region: CASSRTPGPQETQYF. CDR3 sequence (DNA): TGTGCCAGCAGCAGGACCCCAGGGCCCCAAGAGACCCAGTACTTC.

The J gene is TRBJ1-1, the V gene TRBV9; D is unresolved. The V gene's germline CDR1 is SGDLS and CDR2 YYNGEE. The CDR3 consists of 13 residues. V lost 0 bases to trimming and J lost 4 bases, with 7 bases between them. The CDR3 sequence is CASSVVEGTEAFF. In DNA, the CDR3 is TGTGCCAGCAGCGTAGTGGAGGGCACTGAAGCTTTCTTT.

A single count supports this clone. The chain employs TRBV18 and TRBJ2-4, with unresolved D. Germline V CDR1 and CDR2: KGHSH, LQKENI. Deletions cut 3 bases from V and 9 bases from J, with 15 bases between. This CDR3 is 14 amino acids long. The CDR3 region is CASSPNPGDPIQYF. The DNA of the CDR3 is TGTGCCAGCTCACCGAACCCGGGTGACCCCATTCAGTACTTC.

The CDR3 loop is CASSLKGEAFF. The CDR3 DNA sequence: TGTGCCAGCAGTTTGAAGGGAGAAGCTTTCTTT. The genes are TRBV28 and TRBJ1-1; D uncertain. This CDR3 has 11 residues. Germline CDR1 MDHEN, CDR2 SYDVKM. Trimming took off 3 bases at V and 8 bases at J, with 7 bases between the two ends.

The chain combines TRBV5-1 with TRBJ2-6; D unclear. V was clipped by 0 bases and J by 0 bases, with 4 bases between them. The CDR3 sequence is 15 residues long. Per germline, CDR1 SGHRS and CDR2 YFSETQ. The CDR3 loop is CASSLVGSGANVLTF. CDR3 in DNA: TGCGCCAGCAGCTTGGTGGGCTCTGGGGCCAACGTCCTGACTTTC.

V gene TRBV7-2 combines with J gene TRBJ2-3; no clear D. CDR1 and CDR2 (germline): SGHTA, FQGNSA. This CDR3 has 14 residues. Trimming left V 1 base short and J 6 bases short, with 11 bases between. CDR3 residues: CASSLVVGSDTQYF. CDR3 bases: TGTGCCAGCAGCTTAGTCGTAGGGTCGGATACGCAGTATTTT. Full variable domain (rest looked up from reference TRBV7-2 and TRBJ2-3): GAGVSQSPSNKVTEKGKDVELRCDPISGHTALYWYRQSLGQGLEFLIYFQGNSAPDKSGLPSDRFSAERTGGSVSTLTIQRTQQEDSAVYLCASSLVVGSDTQYFGPGTRLTVL.

The gene calls are TRBV10-3 and TRBJ2-7; no clear D. The CDR3 has 13 residues. Germline V gene sequence: CDR1 ENHRY, CDR2 SYGVKD. The germline V and J ends were trimmed by 3 bases and 5 bases, with 11 bases remaining between them. CDR3 residues: CAISEVVYDEQYF. The CDR3 DNA follows: TGTGCCATCAGTGAAGTAGTCTACGACGAGCAGTACTTC.

The rearrangement links TRBV7-8 to TRBJ1-1; D might be TRBD1 (6 bases). The length of the CDR3 is 18 residues. The V gene's germline CDR1 is SGHVS and CDR2 FQNEAQ. Trimming removed 0 bases at V and 5 bases at J, with 22 bases between. This CDR3 is CASSLAGSGWIGGTEAFF. The CDR3 DNA sequence: TGTGCCAGCAGCTTAGCGGGGTCTGGATGGATAGGGGGGACTGAAGCTTTCTTT.

J is TRBJ1-1 and V is TRBV7-6; the match to TRBD1 covers 10 bases. In germline, CDR1 is SGHVS, CDR2 FNYEAQ. The CDR3 contains 15 residues. The V gene end was trimmed by 5 bases and the J gene end by 4 bases; junction bases not matched to a gene: 7. The CDR3 loop is CASSPVGQGTTEAFF. The CDR3 nucleotides read TGTGCCAGCAGCCCGGTGGGACAGGGGACCACTGAAGCTTTCTTT.

This clone appeared once. The rearrangement uses TRBV5-6 and TRBJ2-5; D is ambiguous. The CDR3 length is 12 residues. V was clipped by 2 bases and J by 3 bases, with 5 bases between them. CDR1 SGHDT and CDR2 YYEEEE come from the germline V gene. In DNA, the CDR3 is TGTGCCAGCAGCTTTACGAAAGAGACCCAGTACTTC. Translated, it gives CASSFTKETQYF.

In its sample, this clone was seen a few times. The chain combines TRBV7-6 with TRBJ2-5; D unclear. With 0 bases removed from V and 4 bases from J, the gap between germline ends came to 3 bases. Per germline, CDR1 SGHVS and CDR2 FNYEAQ. This CDR3 spans 12 amino acids. The CDR3 is CASSLAVETQYF. The CDR3 nucleotides are TGTGCCAGCAGCTTAGCGGTAGAGACCCAGTACTTC. The whole variable domain, filled in from reference TRBV7-6 and TRBJ2-5, reads GAGVSQSPRYKVTKRGQDVALRCDPISGHVSLYWYRQALGQGPEFLTYFNYEAQQDKSGLPNDRFSAERPEGSISTLTIQRTEQRDSAMYRCASSLAVETQYFGPGTRLLVL.

The chain couples TRBV11-1 to TRBJ2-5; no clear D gene. CDR3 size: 13 residues. V was shortened by 3 bases and J by 3 bases, with 8 bases between the two germline ends. Germline V gene lookup returns CDR1 SGHAT and CDR2 FQDESV (reference sequence). DNA for the CDR3: TGTGCCAGCAGCTTTGGTACCGAAGAGACCCAGTACTTC. As protein: CASSFGTEETQYF.

The rearrangement links TRBV4-1 to TRBJ1-5, with D perhaps matching TRBD1 (5 bases). The germline gives CDR1 MGHRA, CDR2 YSYEKL. Trimming stripped 0 bases from V and 5 bases from J, with 17 bases between. CDR3 length equals 17 residues. CDR3 nucleotide sequence: TGCGCCAGCAGCCAAGACGCCGGGTCAGGGTTGGATCAGCCCCAGCATTTT. Amino acids: CASSQDAGSGLDQPQHF.

The chain uses TRBV6-5 and TRBJ2-7, with D perhaps matching TRBD2 (6 bases). The germline V gene has CDR1 MNHEY and CDR2 SVGAGI. This CDR3 comprises 15 residues. The ends were cut back, 7 bases at V and 3 bases at J, with 19 bases in the middle. Written as DNA, the CDR3 is TGTGCCAGCAAAGAAGCCGGGACTGCGAACTACGAGCAGTACTTC. This sequence encodes CASKEAGTANYEQYF.

This clone was picked up one time. The chain recombines TRBV5-1 with TRBJ1-1, with D perhaps matching TRBD1 (6 bases). V was trimmed by 6 bases and J by 2 bases, leaving 17 bases between them. Germline-derived CDR1 and CDR2 are SGHRS and YFSETQ. The CDR3 extends over 15 amino acids. CDR3 DNA: TGCGCCAGCACAGGCGGGGGCGCGCATAACACTGAAGCTTTCTTT. Translation gives CASTGGGAHNTEAFF.

This clone was detected only once. The chain combines TRBV2 with TRBJ1-6; 10 positions match TRBD1. The J segment lost 9 bases and the V segment lost 8 bases, leaving 10 bases of the junction unmatched. Germline loops: CDR1 SNHLY, CDR2 FYNNEI. The CDR3 spans 15 residues. The CDR3 region has the DNA TGTGCCAGCCACCGTACAGGACAGGGGGGTTCACCCCTCCACTTT. Its protein product is CASHRTGQGGSPLHF.